This TCR beta chain was observed in a study of cytomegalovirus exposure and HLA in healthy donors (dated by TCRdb to 2015 to 2018). Notes on the research overall: In an earlier analysis of fewer than 750 of the donors, roughly 300 Gb of sequence data and some 100 million unique TCR beta sequences from 150 million to 200 million T cells were reported. Roughly 300 gigabases of sequencing data and tens of millions of unique TCR sequences were included in an early release covering about 620 HLA-typed donors. Of the 398 genotyped donors, 65% to 90% were placed in the genetic ancestry cluster associated with self-reported Caucasian donors. The aim of the study was to test whether cataloging public T cell receptors could identify signatures of past pathogen exposure. The study profiled the T cell repertoires of fewer than 850 subjects by immunosequencing and related them to cytomegalovirus serostatus. In addition to the first cohort of 666 subjects, a separate validation cohort of about 120 different subjects was used. The study combined high-throughput TCR immunosequencing, statistical association of individual TCRs with disease status, and machine learning to predict cytomegalovirus infection status. In a later analysis, previously published TCR beta repertoires from about 640 donors were re-analyzed and high-resolution HLA genotyping was added so that TCR occurrence patterns could be studied. In the later analysis, no new phenotypic data were used to find candidate immune exposures; instead, reliance was placed on TCR beta sequences and their occurrence across donors. To decide whether each TCR beta V gene segment behaved as functional or pseudogenic, an earlier analysis of over 500 of the donors relied on high-throughput TCR beta sequencing. Donor age, sex, ethnicity and CMV serostatus were compiled together with the repertoire data. A later genetic analysis used genome-wide SNP genotypes for about three fifths of the 666 donors, treating that subset as a discovery cohort. Every discovery cohort repertoire had been produced on one sequencing platform. Both class I and class II loci were covered by HLA typing, at four-digit resolution. The number of donors typed differed by locus, with about 629-630 for A, B, C, DRB1 and DQB1, around 520 for DQA1, nearly 610 for DPA1, and around 430 for DPB1. About 5 DR-DQ haplotypes were handled as single units for association and clustering, since linkage in the cohort was strong. Across approximately 420 genotyped donors of the cohort, an average of roughly 230,000 unique TCR beta nucleotide sequences per donor were sequenced, and roughly 20% of those sequences were non-productive. General conclusions and limits of the study: Because counts were too low, about 18 rarely observed V segments, including chromosome 9 orphons, were left out of the earlier analysis of about 620 of the donors. According to the authors, the approach could potentially be generalized to other disease states and immunological phenotypes. The sequencing pipeline was judged likely to have produced a cluster of highly shared sequence variants as a technical artifact. For the cohort, immune exposure information was limited to CMV serostatus. Because HLA typing was unavailable for some donors at each locus, only the typed subset was used in association tests. Most TCR sequences were observed very rarely across donors, whereas some public TCRs were present in many individuals. According to a later analysis, most CMV-associated TCR beta chains appeared to be HLA-restricted, and the HLA associations seemed to be driven largely by CMV exposure. At a false discovery rate of 0.05, a later analysis linked around 17,000 TCR beta sequences to specific HLA alleles. In a later analysis, several top co-occurrence clusters were reported to appear linked to parvovirus B19, influenza, CMV and Epstein-Barr virus. The 87-base-pair reads could not distinguish some IMGT-functional V segments, including TRBV6-2 and TRBV6-3, so those segments were excluded. In a later genetic analysis, a missense DCLRE1C variant was associated with V-gene and J-gene trimming of TCR beta chains, and the association was replicated in an independent cohort. According to a later analysis, TCR association rates differed among HLA loci, with DRB1 alleles showing the most associated TCRs and HLA-C alleles showing the fewest. Sequencing depth was assumed to be roughly uniform across donors in the presence/absence analyses, though that assumption may not hold. Strong co-occurrence of HLA alleles, especially DR and DQ, made assigning TCR associations to individual alleles difficult. A further reported finding was that TCR beta sequences accurately predicted the HLA-A and HLA-B alleles for most subjects in the first cohort. A later genetic analysis reported fewer N-insertions in productive TCRs among donors in an Asian-associated ancestry cluster than the roughly 670-donor mean. In this cohort, only TCR beta chains were sequenced, and detectable features were limited by the absence of alpha or paired-chain data. A few of the identified cytomegalovirus-associated TCR beta chains were confirmed in vitro to be specific for cytomegalovirus antigens. Linkage disequilibrium might explain the correlated functional status among segregating V segments, but an unknown experimental factor could not be ruled out. In a later analysis, HLA-associated TCR beta chains showed more clonal expansion and lower generation probabilities than non-associated chains that were equally common. The study gave a list of under 200 TCR beta chains associated with cytomegalovirus. In an earlier analysis of 450 to 750 of the donors, most TCR beta V segments appeared in productive rearrangements about 90% or about 30% of the time, broadly matching IMGT annotations. The classifier was reported to diagnose cytomegalovirus status with high specificity and sensitivity in both the original and validation cohorts.

On this clone itself: Its antigen remains undetermined. Per-base qualities were not stored, and no clone one base away is much larger.

Libraries were made using the immunoSEQ multiplex PCR assay. The multiplex PCR relied on a mix of 60 forward primers for TCR Vbeta segments and 13 reverse primers for TCR Jbeta segments. The CDR3 region of rearranged TCR beta genes was amplified from genomic DNA by a multiplex PCR assay. The amplified TCR beta libraries were sequenced on the Illumina HiSeq System as 87-base-pair reads. Regarding the original processing steps: In a later analysis, some 80 million unique TCR beta chains were counted across the approximately 640 repertoires, and roughly 11 million of these chains were shared by at least two donors. Raw reads were error-corrected and collapsed into unique sequences with a nearest-neighbor algorithm that merged closely related sequences to remove PCR and sequencing errors. To assign V, D and J gene segments, CDR3 sequences were aligned to IMGT reference sequences. For a sequence to be retained, a match of at least six nucleotides was required to both a V gene segment and a J gene segment. Rearrangements were classified as productive when the CDR3 lacked stop codons and remained in frame with V and J, and all other rearrangements were classified as non-productive. Following IMGT convention, CDR3 was defined as the stretch from the second conserved V-encoded cysteine to the conserved J-encoded phenylalanine. In an earlier analysis of more than 550 of the donors, sequences lacking an unambiguous match to a single V gene segment were excluded. An earlier analysis of a few hundred of the donors classified V segments as functional when productive rearrangements were above 56.7% and as segregating when the standard deviation between donors was above 5%. A statistical classification framework was built for diagnosing cytomegalovirus status from the catalog of TCR beta chain sequences. A later analysis assigned V and J genes by comparing TCR nucleotide sequences with IMGT/GENE-DB human TR gene sequences. A later analysis assigned CDR3 sequences and most-parsimonious VDJ recombination scenarios with the TCRdist pipeline. In a later analysis, every TCR beta chain was defined by the combination of its CDR3 amino acid sequence and its V-gene family, and reads without a unique V-gene family were dropped. A later analysis removed roughly 590 highly shared, low-generation-probability nucleotide sequences to deal with suspected cross-contamination and a sequencing artifact. A later analysis calculated a clonal expansion index for each public chain from normalized within-repertoire ranks of inferred template counts. A later analysis computed generation probabilities with a VDJ recombination model fitted to out-of-frame rearrangements, and checked the results against IGoR. In a later analysis, hypergeometric tests were used to score TCR-TCR, TCR-HLA and TCR-CMV co-occurrence, with a repertoire-size bias correction applied to TCR pairs. In a later analysis, false discovery rates were estimated by permuting HLA or CMV assignments 20 times. In a later analysis, co-occurring TCRs were grouped with DBSCAN, and TCRdist sequence similarity was added when clustering was performed within HLA-allele-positive subsets. Repertoires with fewer than 30,000 or more than 120,000 public chains, plus five repertoires with anomalous nucleotide sharing, were excluded from co-occurrence clustering. As stored in TCRdb, this immuneACCESS dataset retains in-frame rearrangements with V and J assigned. A fraction of the clones does not appear; measured against another copy, unresolved V genes explain less than half of the discrepancy, and the remainder lacks a known reason. V and J calls and clone size are those listed in that table; D and trimming were worked out from the DNA. Counted in this sample were tens of thousands of clones; around four fifths of them appeared once. The ten largest clones take up approximately 4.7% of the sample.

The cohort was made up of roughly 670 healthy bone marrow donors. All cohort members were sampled while nominally healthy, although unrecorded immune exposures were likely present. The donor was CMV seropositive and was included in the group of 250 to 350 seropositive cohort members. A peripheral blood sample was provided by each donor, and peripheral blood mononuclear cells were used for TCR beta sequencing. Genomic DNA extraction from the blood cell samples was performed with the Qiagen DNeasy Blood Extraction Kit. The CDR3 contains 12 residues, cysteine and phenylalanine counted. The read is trimmed to its CDR3 DNA, 36 bases read in frame from base 1. V is trimmed back by 5 bases and J by 7 bases, and the junction contains 5 bases that no gene match accounts for. For CDR1 and CDR2, the germline V gene lists SGHVS and FNYEAQ.

Recombination connected TRBV7-6 to TRBJ2-7, with 7 middle bases fitting TRBD1. The source material was PBMCs. The TCR comes from a male donor in good health and CMV-seropositive. The CDR3 reads CASSPDRLEQYF. The sequenced DNA is TGTGCCAGCAGCCCGGACAGGTTGGAGCAGTACTTC. Beyond the CDR3, the reference TRBV7-6 and TRBJ2-7 genes provide the residues; the full variable domain reads: GAGVSQSPRYKVTKRGQDVALRCDPISGHVSLYWYRQALGQGPEFLTYFNYEAQQDKSGLPNDRFSAERPEGSISTLTIQRTEQRDSAMYRCASSPDRLEQYFGPGTRLTVT.